Shown below are 25 T cell receptor beta chains from a single sample sequenced in a study of T cell repertoires in cytomegalovirus infection. TCRdb re-called the reads with MiXCR, one entry per CDR3 protein. The profile shows 200,000 or so distinct CDR3 sequences, roughly a fifth of them singletons. The sequenced sample consisted of PBMCs. The source of these receptors is a human donor in good health (CMV status not recorded). Some clones in this sample may be carry-over from other donors' samples.

There are many counts of this clonotype. V gene TRBV7-9 combines with J gene TRBJ1-1; D may be TRBD1 (5 bases). The CDR3 consists of 17 residues. Germline lookup yields CDR1 SEHNR and CDR2 FQNEAQ (reference sequence). V shed 2 bases and J shed 0 bases, with 16 bases lying between them. The CDR3 protein is CASSLLGRTEMNTEAFF. CDR3 coding DNA: TGTGCCAGCAGCTTATTGGGGCGGACGGAGATGAACACTGAAGCTTTCTTT.

Comments on this clonotype: A read error may explain this, as a much larger clone is one base away. The chain uses TRBV7-8 and TRBJ2-7, with unresolved D. Germline V gene sequence: CDR1 SGHVS, CDR2 FQNEAQ. The CDR3 is 12 residues long. V was shortened by 5 bases and J by 2 bases, with 7 bases between the two germline ends. The DNA for the CDR3 is TGTGCCAGCAGCATTTCCACCTACGAGCAGTACTTC. Its translation is CASSISTYEQYF.

The chain joins TRBV10-3 to TRBJ2-1, with TRBD2 identical over 7 bases. The CDR3 consists of 14 residues. Germline V gives CDR1 ENHRY, CDR2 SYGVKD. V shed 7 bases, J shed 8 bases, and the junction held 11 bases outside the gene matches. DNA of the CDR3: TGTGCCATCAAGGGAGGGCCGGCTTTCGATGAGCAGTTCTTC. Translation gives CAIKGGPAFDEQFF.

This clonotype has just a few counts. This chain uses TRBV7-9 with TRBJ1-4; unclear D gene. CDR3 length: 16 residues. Germline loops: CDR1 SEHNR, CDR2 FQNEAQ (reference sequence). V was clipped by 5 bases and J by 8 bases, with 21 bases between them. The CDR3 loop is CASSPRSSSPGEKLFF. The CDR3 DNA follows: TGTGCCAGCAGCCCTAGGTCGAGCTCCCCTGGGGAAAAACTGTTTTTT.

This clonotype was seen a handful of times. The CDR3 DNA reads as TGTGCCAGCAATCTGGGTCGTTCTTCGGGTACAACTAATGAAAAACTGTTTTTT. Its translation: CASNLGRSSGTTNEKLFF. The rearrangement links TRBV5-6 to TRBJ1-4; D call uncertain. Germline lookup yields CDR1 SGHDT and CDR2 YYEEEE. Trimming removed 6 bases from V and 0 bases from J, with 21 bases in between. CDR3 length equals 18 residues.

This clonotype was seen ten or more times. The gene calls are TRBV7-9 and TRBJ2-3, with TRBD1 matching 7 bases. Germline CDR1 and CDR2: SEHNR and FQNEAQ (reference sequence). This CDR3 is 13 amino acids long. V lost 8 bases, J lost 3 bases, and 5 bases stayed unmatched. CDR3 coding DNA: TGTGCCAGCGGAAGGGACAGTACAGATACGCAGTATTTT. It is translated as CASGRDSTDTQYF.

The rearrangement joins TRBV6-1 to TRBJ2-7; no reliable D call. V dropped 0 bases and J dropped 4 bases, with 4 bases sitting between them. Germline V lookup: CDR1 MNHNS, CDR2 SASEGT. This CDR3 is built from 12 residues. The CDR3 loop reads CASSEARYEQYF. The CDR3 bases are TGTGCCAGCAGTGAAGCGAGATACGAGCAGTACTTC.

This clonotype occurred once. V gene TRBV7-9 combines with J gene TRBJ2-7, with 11 bases matching TRBD2. Germline values: CDR1 SEHNR, CDR2 FQNEAQ (reference sequence). The CDR3 is 15 amino acids. Trimming at V came to 7 bases and at J to 5 bases, leaving 10 bases not matched to a gene. In DNA form, the CDR3 reads TGTGCCAGCAACATAGCGGGAGGGCCGGTGGACGAGCAGTACTTC. This translates into CASNIAGGPVDEQYF.

Written as DNA, the CDR3 is TGTGCCAGCAGCCAGGGAGTTGGAAACATTCAGTACTTC. This codes for CASSQGVGNIQYF. The chain couples TRBV7-2 to TRBJ2-4; perhaps D is TRBD1 or TRBD2 (5 bases each). V lost 5 bases and J 6 bases, leaving 11 bases between the germline ends. The CDR3 sequence is 13 residues long. The germline gives CDR1 SGHTA, CDR2 FQGNSA.

This clonotype has at least ten counts. The chain carries TRBV19 and TRBJ1-5; D is undetermined. CDR3 length: 15 amino acids. V was shortened by 5 bases and J by 0 bases, with 11 bases between the two germline ends. In germline, CDR1 is LNHDA, CDR2 SQIVND (reference sequence). Here the CDR3 DNA reads TGTGCCAGTAGTGTGACACCATATAGCAATCAGCCCCAGCATTTT. It translates to CASSVTPYSNQPQHF.

The rearrangement links TRBV6-5 to TRBJ2-5; D gene ambiguous. From germline, CDR1 is MNHEY and CDR2 SVGAGI. This CDR3 region has 14 residues. The V end lost 3 bases, the J end lost 1 base, and 9 bases lay between the germline ends. The CDR3 DNA sequence: TGTGCCAGCAGTTATGAACACGGCCAAGAGACCCAGTACTTC. Translated: CASSYEHGQETQYF.

The table lists this clonotype with a few counts. V is TRBV6-5 and J is TRBJ2-3, with 9 bases matching TRBD2. Trimming removed 5 bases from V and 2 bases from J; junction bases left unmatched: 5. CDR1 is MNHEY, CDR2 SVGAGI, per germline. This CDR3 is built from 15 residues. CDR3 residues: CASSGGGAFTDTQYF. CDR3 coding DNA: TGTGCCAGCAGTGGCGGGGGGGCGTTCACAGATACGCAGTATTTT.

This clonotype was observed at least ten times. The chain links TRBV7-2 to TRBJ2-5; TRBD2 aligns across 10 bases. The CDR3 covers 16 residues. Germline V gene lookup returns CDR1 SGHTA and CDR2 FQGNSA. The junction had 9 bases not matched to a gene; V was cut back by 5 bases and J by 3 bases. The CDR3 nucleotides read TGTGCCAGCAGCCCCCGGTGGACTAGCGGTAAAGAGACCCAGTACTTC. Its translation is CASSPRWTSGKETQYF.

The genes are TRBV25-1 and TRBJ1-4; D call uncertain. This CDR3 is 14 amino acids long. Trimming left V 7 bases short and J 0 bases short, with 9 bases between. CDR1 is MGHDK and CDR2 is SYGVNS in the germline V gene. CDR3 residues: CASTPPATNEKLFF. The CDR3, as DNA: TGTGCCAGCACTCCCCCCGCAACTAATGAAAAACTGTTTTTT.

This clonotype has only a few counts. This rearrangement joins TRBV10-3 to TRBJ2-3; 9 positions agree with TRBD2. The CDR3 has 15 amino acids. CDR1 and CDR2 (germline): ENHRY, SYGVKD. After removal of 8 bases from V and 3 bases from J, the junction contained 9 bases not matched to a gene. The CDR3 region has the DNA TGTGCCATCCAAGGTAGCGGGAGTAGAACAGATACGCAGTATTTT. Protein: CAIQGSGSRTDTQYF.

This clonotype was recorded at least ten times. V usage is TRBV6-2 or TRBV6-3 and J usage is TRBJ2-2, with D perhaps TRBD2 (6 bases). V lost 4 bases and J 6 bases, leaving 12 bases between the germline ends. CDR1 and CDR2 (germline): MNHEY, SVGEGT. This CDR3 contains 14 residues. The CDR3 loop reads CASSWLALAGELFF. CDR3 DNA: TGTGCCAGCAGTTGGCTAGCGTTGGCCGGGGAGCTGTTTTTT.

The J gene is TRBJ2-7, the V gene TRBV2; D possibly matches TRBD1 or TRBD2 (5 bases each). V was pared by 6 bases and J by 3 bases, with 12 bases between. Germline CDR1 SNHLY, CDR2 FYNNEI. This CDR3 is built from 13 residues. In nucleotides, the CDR3 is TGTGCCAGCAGACGGGACGGACTCTACGAGCAGTACGTC. The encoded protein is CASRRDGLYEQYV.

This clonotype showed up many times. V usage is TRBV7-9 and J usage is TRBJ2-3; 11 bases are a match to TRBD2. Germline V gene sequence: CDR1 SEHNR, CDR2 FQNEAQ (reference sequence). The CDR3 totals 16 residues. The ends lost 3 bases at V and 0 bases at J; junction bases unmatched: 2. The CDR3: CASSFGTSGSTDTQYF. CDR3 nucleotide sequence: TGTGCCAGCAGCTTCGGGACTAGCGGTAGCACAGATACGCAGTATTTT.

This clonotype has just a few counts. The chain carries TRBV7-2 and TRBJ2-5; D tentatively fits TRBD1 or TRBD2 (5 bases each). CDR1 SGHTA and CDR2 FQGNSA come from the germline V gene. Trimming removed 5 bases at V and 0 bases at J, with 16 bases between. This CDR3 contains 16 residues. CDR3: CASSHGLGAYQETQYF. CDR3 bases: TGTGCCAGCAGCCACGGTCTCGGGGCTTACCAAGAGACCCAGTACTTC.

This clonotype has ten or more counts. This chain joins TRBV7-2 and TRBJ1-3; the D is unclear. V lost 4 bases, J lost 0 bases, and 4 bases lay in between. The CDR3 has 13 amino acids. The germline CDR1 and CDR2 sequences are SGHTA and FQGNSA. The CDR3 bases are TGTGCCAGCAGCTCAGCCTCTGGAAACACCATATATTTT. Translation gives CASSSASGNTIYF.

The genes are TRBV6-1 and TRBJ2-5, with D possibly TRBD1 on 6 matching bases. V shed 6 bases and J shed 10 bases, with 12 bases lying between them. Germline V gene data show CDR1 as MNHNS and CDR2 as SASEGT. CDR3 size: 11 residues. The CDR3, as DNA: TGTGCCAGCAGCGCTCCAGGGGACCAGTACTTC. Translating gives CASSAPGDQYF.

The chain has TRBV28 and TRBJ2-7; tentatively, D is TRBD1 or TRBD2 (6 bases each). CDR3 length equals 15 residues. Germline-derived CDR1 and CDR2 are MDHEN and SYDVKM. The V and J ends lost 4 bases and 5 bases respectively, with 18 bases between them. CDR3 residues: CASSSMGRGGDEQYF. CDR3 nucleotides: TGTGCCAGCAGTTCTATGGGCAGGGGAGGCGACGAGCAGTACTTC.

With regard to this clonotype: This may come from a read error, since a much larger clone is one base off. This rearrangement joins TRBV28 to TRBJ1-2; D remains unclear. Germline V gene lookup returns CDR1 MDHEN and CDR2 SYDVKM. V dropped 3 bases and J dropped 3 bases, with 14 bases sitting between them. This CDR3 contains 15 residues. CDR3 coding DNA: TGTGCCAGCAGTTTCCTTGCCCGGCGGGACTATGGCTACACCTTC. Encoded protein: CASSFLARRDYGYTF.

This clonotype was detected many times. The rearrangement joins TRBV6-6 to TRBJ2-5, with D tentatively TRBD2 (6 bases). V gave up 8 bases and J gave up 5 bases, with 15 bases separating them. Germline V lookup: CDR1 MNHNY, CDR2 SVGAGI (reference sequence). The CDR3 is 13 amino acids. The CDR3 sequence: CASEAGRGETQYF. For the CDR3, the DNA is TGTGCCAGCGAGGCGGGGCGGGGCGAGACCCAGTACTTC.

In regard to this clonotype: An end of the junction does not agree with germline; a read error may underlie this. The rearrangement uses TRBV11-3 and TRBJ1-4, with D maybe TRBD1 (5 bases). CDR3 length: 15 residues. Germline CDR1 is SGHNT and CDR2 is YENEEA. The CDR3 DNA is TGTACCAGCAGCTTCGCCGGGGGGACTAATGAAAAACTGTTTTTT. Protein: CTSSFAGGTNEKLFF.